The 14 T cell receptor beta chains in this list originate from one sample, sequenced in a study of vaccination effects on CD4 cells after COVID-19. TCRdb's copy holds only in-frame clones and misses some; the assay was immunoSEQ multiplex PCR. The sample shows 50,000 or so clones, more than 75% of them seen only once. Their cognate antigens are unknown. CD4+ T cells specific for antigen were expanded with viral peptide pools by the ViraFEST assay before sequencing. Culture lasted about nine days before CD4+ T cell isolation. Vaccine recipients, nucleocapsid antibody negative, had no prior SARS-CoV-2 infection. Material: CD4+ T cells from PBMCs cultured with HCoV-OC43 spike peptides, obtained before COVID-19 vaccination. As to subset: HCoV-OC43 spike overlapping peptide pool stimulation. The source of these receptors is a human donor who received a COVID-19 vaccine.

The V gene is TRBV11-3, the J gene TRBJ2-5, with 9 bases aligning to TRBD2. The CDR3 is made up of 17 amino acids. Germline CDR1 and CDR2: SGHNT and YENEEA. Trimming took 5 bases from V and 4 from J; bases not matched to a gene: 14. In DNA, the CDR3 is TGTGCCAGCAGCCCTGGGACTAGCCCCCTAGTAGGAGAGACCCAGTACTTC. This gives the protein CASSPGTSPLVGETQYF.

This clone is a singleton in its sample. The CDR3 coding sequence is TGTGCCAGCAGTAGAATTCCGGGACAAGTACACCAAGAGACCCAGTACTTC. Translated, it gives CASSRIPGQVHQETQYF. The chain combines TRBV27 with TRBJ2-5; a weak D match, TRBD1 (6 bases). The CDR3 spans 17 residues. Trimming removed 5 bases from V and 0 bases from J, with 19 bases in between. Germline V gene sequence: CDR1 MNHEY, CDR2 SMNVEV (reference sequence).

The genes are TRBV5-6 and TRBJ2-3, with a tentative D call TRBD1 (5 bases). The V and J ends lost 3 bases and 3 bases respectively, with 8 bases between them. Germline lookup yields CDR1 SGHDT and CDR2 YYEEEE. This CDR3 has 13 residues. The CDR3 DNA reads as TGTGCCAGCAGCTCCCCAGGGACAGATACGCAGTATTTT. This encodes CASSSPGTDTQYF.

V usage is TRBV15 and J usage is TRBJ1-4; D not certain. The CDR3 sequence is 15 residues long. V was pared by 2 bases and J by 0 bases, with 7 bases between. Germline CDR1 LNHNV, CDR2 YYDKDF (reference sequence). The CDR3: CATSRQISTNEKLFF. CDR3 coding DNA: TGTGCCACCAGCAGACAGATCTCAACTAATGAAAAACTGTTTTTT. The whole variable domain, remainder taken from reference TRBV15 and TRBJ1-4, is DAMVIQNPRYQVTQFGKPVTLSCSQTLNHNVMYWYQQKSSQAPKLLFHYYDKDFNNEADTPDNFQSRRPNTSFCFLDIRSPGLGDTAMYLCATSRQISTNEKLFFGSGTQLSVL.

V usage is TRBV11-2 and J usage is TRBJ2-3, with 9 bases fitting TRBD2. With V trimmed by 3 bases and J by 3 bases, 4 bases remained unmatched. Germline CDR1 SGHAT, CDR2 FQNNGV. This CDR3 has 15 residues. CDR3 nucleotide sequence: TGTGCCAGCAGCTTGGTGCGGGGGGGTACAGATACGCAGTATTTT. Translating it yields CASSLVRGGTDTQYF.

V and J are TRBV5-1 and TRBJ1-1; no clear D gene. Germline values: CDR1 SGHRS, CDR2 YFSETQ. The ends were cut back, 1 base at V and 8 bases at J, with 18 bases in the middle. The CDR3 sequence is 15 residues long. The CDR3 DNA sequence: TGCGCCAGCAGCTTGCTGATACCGGGTCGGGGAGAAGCTTTCTTT. Its protein product is CASSLLIPGRGEAFF.

The chain couples TRBV5-1 to TRBJ1-2; the D is unclear. CDR1 is SGHRS, CDR2 YFSETQ, per germline. V was clipped by 2 bases and J by 0 bases, with 8 bases between them. This CDR3 has 14 residues. CDR3 region: CASSLVTANYGYTF. Here the CDR3 DNA reads TGCGCCAGCAGCTTAGTAACGGCTAACTATGGCTACACCTTC.

This rearrangement joins TRBV12-3 or TRBV12-4 to TRBJ2-2, with D unresolved. Trimming took 4 bases from V and 2 from J, leaving 2 bases between them. This CDR3 spans 12 amino acids. The CDR3 region has the DNA TGTGCCAGCAGTTACAACACCGGGGAGCTGTTTTTT. This gives the protein CASSYNTGELFF.

Only one count was recorded for this clone. The V call is TRBV5-8, the J call TRBJ2-3, with 13 bases aligning to TRBD2. The V and J ends lost 8 bases and 1 base, in that order; junction bases with no gene match: 13. The CDR3 consists of 18 residues. Looked up from germline, CDR1 is SGHTS and CDR2 is YDEGEE. CDR3 nucleotides: TGTGCCAGTCCGGGACTAGCGGGGCGCAATTCCGGCACAGATACGCAGTATTTT. Translated, it gives CASPGLAGRNSGTDTQYF.

The chain couples TRBV6-5 to TRBJ1-5; D call uncertain. The CDR3 is made up of 13 amino acids. The V gene's germline CDR1 is MNHEY and CDR2 SVGAGI. The ends were cut back, 0 bases at V and 7 bases at J, with 7 bases in the middle. CDR3 protein: CASSYSGLQPQHF. CDR3 DNA sequence: TGTGCCAGCAGTTACTCGGGCTTACAGCCCCAGCATTTT.

The chain is built from TRBV11-2 and TRBJ2-4; TRBD1 aligns across 7 bases. The V segment lost 5 bases and the J segment 6 bases; nucleotides outside the gene matches: 4. The germline CDR1 and CDR2 sequences are SGHAT and FQNNGV. CDR3 size: 13 residues. The CDR3, as DNA: TGTGCCAGCAGCCAGACAGGGTCAAACATTCAGTACTTC. Its translation is CASSQTGSNIQYF.

The sample holds a few counts of this clone. This chain uses TRBV4-1 with TRBJ2-7; D possibly corresponds to TRBD2 (7 bases). Germline CDR1 MGHRA, CDR2 YSYEKL. The CDR3 extends over 12 amino acids. The CDR3 reads CASSQDYRGGHV. The CDR3 DNA reads as TGCGCCAGCAGCCAAGATTATAGGGGGGGGCACGTC.

The gene calls are TRBV6-5 and TRBJ1-3; TRBD1 is a possible D gene (6 bases). The V gene's germline CDR1 is MNHEY and CDR2 SVGAGI. Between the trimmed V and J ends, which lost 9 bases and 1 base, there was a span of 16 bases. The CDR3 spans 15 residues. The CDR3 is CASRVGGLSGNTIYF. In DNA, the CDR3 is TGTGCCAGTCGGGTCGGGGGGCTATCTGGAAACACCATATATTTT.

The V call is TRBV5-1, the J call TRBJ1-3, with D possibly being TRBD1 (5 bases). Per the germline V gene, CDR1 is SGHRS and CDR2 is YFSETQ. Trimming cost V 6 bases and J 4 bases, with 14 bases left between them. This CDR3 has 14 residues. The CDR3 here is CASTEEGSGNTIYF. CDR3 bases: TGCGCCAGCACCGAGGAGGGGTCCGGAAACACCATATATTTT.